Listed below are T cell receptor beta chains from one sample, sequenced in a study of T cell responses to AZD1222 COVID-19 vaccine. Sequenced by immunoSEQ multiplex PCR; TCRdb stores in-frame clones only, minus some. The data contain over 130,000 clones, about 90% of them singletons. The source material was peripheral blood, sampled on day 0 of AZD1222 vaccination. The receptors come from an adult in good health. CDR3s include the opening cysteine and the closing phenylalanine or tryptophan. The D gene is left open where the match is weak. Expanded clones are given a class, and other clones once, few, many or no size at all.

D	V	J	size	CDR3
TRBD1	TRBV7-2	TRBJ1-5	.	CASSSGQVTPQHF
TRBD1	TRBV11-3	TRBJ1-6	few	CASSHGQGGSPLHF
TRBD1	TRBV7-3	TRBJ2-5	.	CASSLRGQRETQYF
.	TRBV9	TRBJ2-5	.	CASSVVGVQGTQYF
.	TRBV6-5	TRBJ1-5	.	CASSKGSNQPQHF
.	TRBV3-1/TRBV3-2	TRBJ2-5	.	CASSQETQYF
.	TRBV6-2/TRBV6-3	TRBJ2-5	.	CASSYWETQYF
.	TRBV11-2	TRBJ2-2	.	CASSFPGKFGELFF
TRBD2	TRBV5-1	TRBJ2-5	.	CASSRTGTREETQYF
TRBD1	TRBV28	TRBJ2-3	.	CASRVPGQGTDTQYF
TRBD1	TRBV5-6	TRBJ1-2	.	CASSPGTGVYGYTF
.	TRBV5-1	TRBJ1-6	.	CASSFGKGRSSYNSPLHF
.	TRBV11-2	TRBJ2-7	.	CASSLVEQYF
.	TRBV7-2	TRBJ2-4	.	CASSFDLIQYF
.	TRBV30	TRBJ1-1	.	CAWSDWRPNTEAFF
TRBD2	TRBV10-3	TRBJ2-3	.	CAISGTSGDVDTQYF
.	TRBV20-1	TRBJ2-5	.	CSGLSNGAEYF
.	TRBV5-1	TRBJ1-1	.	CASSLVAGAGGEAFF
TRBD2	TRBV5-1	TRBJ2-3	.	CASSLVAGGLGTDTQYF
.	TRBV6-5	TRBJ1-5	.	CASSYSKGLGNQPQHF
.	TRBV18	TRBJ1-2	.	CASSFRADNYGYTF
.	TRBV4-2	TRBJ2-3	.	CASSPPRLDTQYF
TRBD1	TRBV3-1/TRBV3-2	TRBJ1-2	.	CASSPMDRDFYGYTF
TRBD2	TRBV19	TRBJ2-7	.	CASSREGQNEQYF
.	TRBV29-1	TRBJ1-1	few	CSVEDQRGVAFF
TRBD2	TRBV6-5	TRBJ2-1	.	CASSLGEGNEQFF
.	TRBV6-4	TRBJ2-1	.	CASSLAGERNEQFF
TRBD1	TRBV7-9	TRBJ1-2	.	CASSPRTGGNYGYTF
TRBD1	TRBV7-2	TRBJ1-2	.	CASSFQGARGYTF
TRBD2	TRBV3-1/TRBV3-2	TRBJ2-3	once	CASSQPSGRSAQYF
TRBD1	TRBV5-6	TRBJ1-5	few	CASSRQGNQPQHF
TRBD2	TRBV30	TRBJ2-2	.	CAWSPLAGGAGELFF
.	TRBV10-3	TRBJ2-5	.	CAISPLGNQETQYF
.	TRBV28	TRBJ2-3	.	CASKLANTDTQYF
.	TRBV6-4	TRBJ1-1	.	CASSDPKNQGSNTEAFF
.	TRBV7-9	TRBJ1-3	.	CASSLEGEAGNTIYF
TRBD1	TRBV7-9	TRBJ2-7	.	CASSPPQGQGFREQYF
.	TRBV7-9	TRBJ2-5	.	CASSLDRFQQETQYF
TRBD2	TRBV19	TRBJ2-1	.	CASSWGFRGRAVYNEQFF
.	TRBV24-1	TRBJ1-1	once	CASQTSPGHKNTEAFF
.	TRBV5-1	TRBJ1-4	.	CASSSTVTNEKLFF
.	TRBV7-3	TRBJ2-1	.	CASSPHSEGEQFF